This is a list of T cell receptor beta chains from one sample in a study of OX40 agonist ivuxolimab in advanced cancers. Produced via immunoSEQ multiplex PCR; TCRdb's table is partial and in-frame only. The table lists about 82,000 clones, about nine tenths of them singletons, with roughly 8.6% in the top ten. Sequencing used CD4+ or CD8+ T cells sorted from blood, obtained in a trial of the OX40 agonist ivuxolimab. These receptors were taken from an adult with an advanced solid tumor such as melanoma, head and neck, liver or kidney cancer. The CDR3 runs from the conserved cysteine through the conserved F or W. The D gene is left open where the match is weak. Clone size is given for some rows only: seen once, a few or many times, or a class if the clone is expanded.

D gene	V gene	clone size	J gene	CDR3 DNA	CDR3 protein
-	TRBV25-1	-	TRBJ1-3	TGTGCCAGCAGTTGGGGGGGGGCTGGAAACACCATATATTTT	CASSWGGAGNTIYF
-	TRBV2	-	TRBJ2-1	TGTGCCAGCAGTGAAGCGCGGGTTAGCTCCTACAATGAGCAGTTCTTC	CASSEARVSSYNEQFF
-	TRBV6-5	-	TRBJ1-2	TGTGCCAGCAGTTACATGGGGCTTTCTAACTATGGCTACACCTTC	CASSYMGLSNYGYTF
-	TRBV14	-	TRBJ2-7	TGTGCCAGCAGCCCAGCCAGGTTGGCCTACGAGCAGTACTTC	CASSPARLAYEQYF
TRBD1	TRBV5-8	-	TRBJ1-1	TGTGCCAGCAGCTTGGAACAGGGGCACACTGAAGCTTTCTTT	CASSLEQGHTEAFF
-	TRBV4-1	-	TRBJ2-7	TGCGCCAGCAGCCCCCCCCGGGTCTACGAGCAGTACTTC	CASSPPRVYEQYF
TRBD2	TRBV6-6	-	TRBJ2-7	TGTGCCAGCAGTTACTCGGGACTAGTGTACTTC	CASSYSGLVYF
-	TRBV4-1	-	TRBJ1-1	TGCGCCAGCAGCCCGAGCGGCCCAATGAACACTGAAGCTTTCTTT	CASSPSGPMNTEAFF
-	TRBV2	few	TRBJ2-7	TGTGCCACCCTGATTCCGGGCGAGCAGTACTTC	CATLIPGEQYF
-	TRBV27	-	TRBJ2-5	TGTGCCAGCAGTTCGCCGGGATTGGGGGAAGAGACCCAGTACTTC	CASSSPGLGEETQYF
-	TRBV7-9	-	TRBJ1-2	TGTGCCAGCAGCCCGGACCCGGGTGGCTATGGCTACACCTTC	CASSPDPGGYGYTF
TRBD2	TRBV5-6	-	TRBJ2-5	TGTGCCAGCAGCTTGGGGGGACTAGCTTTGGAGACCCAGTACTTC	CASSLGGLALETQYF
TRBD1	TRBV10-2	-	TRBJ1-5	TGCGCCAGCAGTGAGTCGGTGTTTCTGTGGGGACAGGTAGTTTCTCAGCCCCAGCATTTT	CASSESVFLWGQVVSQPQHF
TRBD1	TRBV7-9	-	TRBJ1-2	TGTGCCAGCAGCGAGGGGACAGGGGTTGGCGGCTACACCTTC	CASSEGTGVGGYTF
-	TRBV5-1	-	TRBJ2-7	TGCGCCAGCAGCTTGACCCCCTACGAGCAGTACTTC	CASSLTPYEQYF
-	TRBV5-1	-	TRBJ2-7	TGCGCCAGCAGCTTGTCAGGGTTGGGCGAGCAGTACTTC	CASSLSGLGEQYF
-	TRBV15	-	TRBJ2-5	TGTGCCACCAGCAGAGATGGGGGCCAGGGGGAGACCCAGTACTTC	CATSRDGGQGETQYF
-	TRBV6-5	-	TRBJ1-6	TGTGCCAGCAGTTACGGGATTGCACCCCTCCACTTT	CASSYGIAPLHF
-	TRBV13	-	TRBJ2-1	TGTGCCAGCCTGAAAACGGACAGCGCCTACAATGAGCAGTTCTTC	CASLKTDSAYNEQFF
-	TRBV5-1	-	TRBJ2-7	TGCGCCAGCAGCTTCAGCCCCGGCTACGAGCAGTACTTC	CASSFSPGYEQYF
-	TRBV7-9	-	TRBJ1-2	TGTGCCAGCAGCCCCCTAGGGGATTATGGCTACACCTTC	CASSPLGDYGYTF
-	TRBV10-3	-	TRBJ2-5	TGTGCCATCAGTGCCCCTGCCGGGCGGTACCAAGAGACCCAGTACTTC	CAISAPAGRYQETQYF
-	TRBV19	few	TRBJ1-2	TGTGCCAGTAGTATATCCCTTGGACCGATCTATGGCTACACCTTC	CASSISLGPIYGYTF
-	TRBV7-2	-	TRBJ1-1	TGTGCCAGCAGCTTAAGCATGAACACTGAAGCTTTCTTT	CASSLSMNTEAFF
-	TRBV7-9	-	TRBJ1-1	TGTGCCAGCAGCTTGGGGGCGTTGGGGGAAGGTGCTGAAGCTTTCTTT	CASSLGALGEGAEAFF
TRBD1	TRBV29-1	-	TRBJ1-5	TGCAGCGTCGAAATCTTAGAGGGACAGCTTAGCAATCAGCCCCAGCATTTT	CSVEILEGQLSNQPQHF
-	TRBV9	-	TRBJ1-1	TGTGCCAGCAGCGTAGATTGGGGGAACACTGAAGCTTTCTTT	CASSVDWGNTEAFF
-	TRBV6-1	-	TRBJ2-1	TGTGCCAGCAGTGGAATAGGAGGGTGGGAGCAGTTCTTC	CASSGIGGWEQFF
-	TRBV5-1	-	TRBJ1-1	TGCGCCAGCATCACCGGGACCCAAGGGCACACTGAAGCTTTCTTT	CASITGTQGHTEAFF
TRBD2	TRBV27	-	TRBJ2-5	TGTGCCAGCAGTTCCGCTTTCACCCTAGCGGCAGAGACCCAGTACTTC	CASSSAFTLAAETQYF
-	TRBV7-2	-	TRBJ1-1	TGTGCCAGCAGCTTAGGCTCCAGAGTTAGCGACACTGAAGCTTTCTTT	CASSLGSRVSDTEAFF
-	TRBV19	-	TRBJ2-7	TGTGCCAGTAGTATGGGGGAAGGGCGCGGCGAGCAGTACTTC	CASSMGEGRGEQYF
-	TRBV9	-	TRBJ1-2	TGTGCCAGCAGCTCCGCAGGGGATGGCTACACCTTC	CASSSAGDGYTF
TRBD1	TRBV27	-	TRBJ1-2	TGTGCCAGCAGTTTGGGGACAGGGTATGGCTACACCTTC	CASSLGTGYGYTF
-	TRBV2	-	TRBJ1-1	TGTGCCACCTCTGGAGGGAACACTGAAGCTTTCTTT	CATSGGNTEAFF
-	TRBV27	once	TRBJ2-2	TGTGCCAGCAGTTTCACGAACACCGGGGAGCTGTTTTTT	CASSFTNTGELFF
-	TRBV15	-	TRBJ1-1	TGTGCCACCAGCAGAGATCGAGGAGGGACGAACACTGAAGCTTTCTTT	CATSRDRGGTNTEAFF
-	TRBV9	-	TRBJ2-7	TGTGCCAGCAGCGTCGGGACGAACTACGAGCAGTACTTC	CASSVGTNYEQYF